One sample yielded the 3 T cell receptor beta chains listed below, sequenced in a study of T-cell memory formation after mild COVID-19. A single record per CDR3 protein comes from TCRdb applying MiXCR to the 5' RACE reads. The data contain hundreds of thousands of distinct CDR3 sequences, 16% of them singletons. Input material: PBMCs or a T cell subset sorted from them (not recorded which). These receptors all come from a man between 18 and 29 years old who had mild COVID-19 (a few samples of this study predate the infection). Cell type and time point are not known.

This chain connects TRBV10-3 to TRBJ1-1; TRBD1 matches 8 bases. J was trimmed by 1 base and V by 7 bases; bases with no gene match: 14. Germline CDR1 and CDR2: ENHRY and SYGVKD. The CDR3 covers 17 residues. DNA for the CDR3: TGTGCCATCAACAGCGGACAGGGATTGGGGGCGAACACTGAAGCTTTCTTT. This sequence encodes CAINSGQGLGANTEAFF.

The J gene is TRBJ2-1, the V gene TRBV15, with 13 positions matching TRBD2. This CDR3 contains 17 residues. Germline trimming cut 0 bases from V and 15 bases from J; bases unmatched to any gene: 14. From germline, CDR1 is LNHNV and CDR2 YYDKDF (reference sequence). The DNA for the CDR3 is TGTGCCACCAGCAGAGATCCCCGGACTAGCGGGGGCCCGGGTCGGTTCTTC. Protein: CATSRDPRTSGGPGRFF.

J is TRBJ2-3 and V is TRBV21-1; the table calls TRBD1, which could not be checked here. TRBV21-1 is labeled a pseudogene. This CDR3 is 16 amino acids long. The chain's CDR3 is CASSRTGGFWTDTQYF. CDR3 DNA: TGTGCCAGCAGCCGGACAGGGGGCTTTTGGACAGATACGCAGTATTTT.